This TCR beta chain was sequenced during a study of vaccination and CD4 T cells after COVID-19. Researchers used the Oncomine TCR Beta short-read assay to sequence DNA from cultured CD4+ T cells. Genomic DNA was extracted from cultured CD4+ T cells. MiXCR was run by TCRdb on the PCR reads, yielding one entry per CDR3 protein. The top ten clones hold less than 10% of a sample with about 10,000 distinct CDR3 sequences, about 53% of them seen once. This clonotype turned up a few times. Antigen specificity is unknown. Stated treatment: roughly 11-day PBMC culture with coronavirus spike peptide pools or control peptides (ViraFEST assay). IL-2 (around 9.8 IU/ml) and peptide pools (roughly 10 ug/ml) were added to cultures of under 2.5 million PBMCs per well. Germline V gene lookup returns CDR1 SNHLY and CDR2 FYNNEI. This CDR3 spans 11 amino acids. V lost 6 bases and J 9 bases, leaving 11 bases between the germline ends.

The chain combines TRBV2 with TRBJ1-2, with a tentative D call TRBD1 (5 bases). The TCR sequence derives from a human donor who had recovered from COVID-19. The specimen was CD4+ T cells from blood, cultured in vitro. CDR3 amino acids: CASRARQSYTF. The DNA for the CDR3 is TGTGCCAGCAGGGCGAGACAGAGCTACACCTTC.